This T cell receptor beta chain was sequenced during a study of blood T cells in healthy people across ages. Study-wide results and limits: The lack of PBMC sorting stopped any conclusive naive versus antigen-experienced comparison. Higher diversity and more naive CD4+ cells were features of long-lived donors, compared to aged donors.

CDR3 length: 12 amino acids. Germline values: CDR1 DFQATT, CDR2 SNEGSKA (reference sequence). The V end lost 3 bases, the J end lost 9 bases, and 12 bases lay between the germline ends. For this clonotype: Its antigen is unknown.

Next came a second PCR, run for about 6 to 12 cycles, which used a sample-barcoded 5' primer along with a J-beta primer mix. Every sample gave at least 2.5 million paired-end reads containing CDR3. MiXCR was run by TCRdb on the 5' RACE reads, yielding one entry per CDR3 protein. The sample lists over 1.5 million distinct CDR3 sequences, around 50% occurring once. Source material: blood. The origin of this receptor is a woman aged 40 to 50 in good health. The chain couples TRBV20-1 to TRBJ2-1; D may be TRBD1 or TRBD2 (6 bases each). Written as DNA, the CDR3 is TGCAGTGCTAGTGAGGAGGGGGGTGAGCAGTTCTTC. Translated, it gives CSASEEGGEQFF.